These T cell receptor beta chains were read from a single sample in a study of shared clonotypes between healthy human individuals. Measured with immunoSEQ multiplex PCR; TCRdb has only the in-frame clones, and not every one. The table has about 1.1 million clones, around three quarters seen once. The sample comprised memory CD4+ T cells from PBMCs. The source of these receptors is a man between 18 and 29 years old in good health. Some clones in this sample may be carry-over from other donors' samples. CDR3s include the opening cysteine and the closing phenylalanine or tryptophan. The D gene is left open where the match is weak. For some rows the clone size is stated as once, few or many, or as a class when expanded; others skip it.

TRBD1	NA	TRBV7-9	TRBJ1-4	TGTGCCAGCAGCCAACCGGGACAGGGGGCCCGTCTGTTTTTT	CASSQPGQGARLFF
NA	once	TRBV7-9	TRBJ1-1	TGTGCCAGCAGCCCCCGGGACGTGATTTACACTGAAGCTTTCTTT	CASSPRDVIYTEAFF
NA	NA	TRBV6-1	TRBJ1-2	TGTGCCAGCAGTGAGCGGGGGGGCTATGGCTACACCTTC	CASSERGGYGYTF
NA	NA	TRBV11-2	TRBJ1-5	TGTGCCAGCAGCTTGAGGGGGGGCCGGCCCCAGCATTTT	CASSLRGGRPQHF
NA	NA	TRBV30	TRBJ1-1	TGTGCCTGGGGACAGCCCATGAACACTGAAGCTTTCTTT	CAWGQPMNTEAFF
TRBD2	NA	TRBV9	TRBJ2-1	TGTGCCAGCAGCGTAGGGAAGGCTAGCGGGAGGGCCGAGCAGTTCTTC	CASSVGKASGRAEQFF
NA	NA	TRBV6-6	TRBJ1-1	TGTGCCAGCAGTTATGGACGGAGCGACATGAACACTGAAGCTTTCTTT	CASSYGRSDMNTEAFF
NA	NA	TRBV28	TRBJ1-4	TGTGCCAGCAGCACACCAGGGCTTGCTAATGAAAAACTGTTTTTT	CASSTPGLANEKLFF
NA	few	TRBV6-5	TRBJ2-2	TGTGCCAGCAGTAGGGACTCCTTAAGTGGGGAGCTGTTTTTT	CASSRDSLSGELFF
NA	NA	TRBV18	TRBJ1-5	TGTGCCAGCTCCCCATTCGGAGGGGGAGACGGTCAGCCCCAGCATTTT	CASSPFGGGDGQPQHF
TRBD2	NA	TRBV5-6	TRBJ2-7	TGTGCCAGCAGCCCCAGCGGGAGCTCCTACGAGCAGTACTTC	CASSPSGSSYEQYF
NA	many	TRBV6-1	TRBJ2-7	TGTGCCAGCAGCCTTCGGGGGGCGCGAAGCTACGAGCAGTACTTC	CASSLRGARSYEQYF
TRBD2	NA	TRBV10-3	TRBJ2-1	TGTGCCATCAGCCGGCTGCTAGCGGGAGCCACCAAAAACAACTACAATGAGCAGTTCTTC	CAISRLLAGATKNNYNEQFF
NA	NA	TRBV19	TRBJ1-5	TGTGCCAGTAGTACCCCTTCTTTGGCAGGGAATCAGCCCCAGCATTTT	CASSTPSLAGNQPQHF
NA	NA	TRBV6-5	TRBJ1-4	TGTGCCAGCAGTTACTCCCCACCAGCAACTAATGAAAAACTGTTTTTT	CASSYSPPATNEKLFF
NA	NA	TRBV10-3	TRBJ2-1	TGTGCCATCAGTGAGGGAGGTCCTCGGGGCCCCCTCAATGAGCAGTTCTTC	CAISEGGPRGPLNEQFF
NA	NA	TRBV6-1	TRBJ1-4	TGTGCCAGCAGTGAACAGCTCGAGAATGAAAAACTGTTTTTT	CASSEQLENEKLFF
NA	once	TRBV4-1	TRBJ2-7	TGCGCCAGCAGCCAACTGGGTTCAGCCACGGAGGACGAGCAGTACTTC	CASSQLGSATEDEQYF
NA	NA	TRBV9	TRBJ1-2	TGTGCCAGCAGCCCCCGGGCCCCGTTTTACACCTTC	CASSPRAPFYTF
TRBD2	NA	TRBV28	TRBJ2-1	TGTGCCAGCCGAGCGCTAGCGGGAGTTCTGTCCTACAATGAGCAGTTCTTC	CASRALAGVLSYNEQFF
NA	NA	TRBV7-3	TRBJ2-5	TGTGCCAGCAGCCTCGGAGGGGGGATCCAAGAGACCCAGTACTTC	CASSLGGGIQETQYF
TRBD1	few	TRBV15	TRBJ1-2	TGTGCCACCAGCAGAGGGGACAGGGCCTATGGCTACACCTTC	CATSRGDRAYGYTF
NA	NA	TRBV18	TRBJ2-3	TGTGCCAGCTCACCACCGGTCGCGGGCTCTAGCACAGATACGCAGTATTTT	CASSPPVAGSSTDTQYF
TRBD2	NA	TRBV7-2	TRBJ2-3	TGTGCCAGCAGCCGTCTGAGGGCGGGGGGGGCAGATACGCAGTATTTT	CASSRLRAGGADTQYF
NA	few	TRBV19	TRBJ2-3	TGTGCCAGTAGGGCCACCCTGAGGGGGACAGATACGCAGTATTTT	CASRATLRGTDTQYF
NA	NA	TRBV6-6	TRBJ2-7	TGTGCCAGCAGTTACAACGGTAACGAGCAGTACTTC	CASSYNGNEQYF
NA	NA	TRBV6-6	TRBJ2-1	TGTGCCAGCTCTATGGCCTTGGATAAGCAGTTCTTC	CASSMALDKQFF
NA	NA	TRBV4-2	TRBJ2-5	TGTGCCAGCAGCCCCCTATCTCCCCGGGACTGGGGTCTTGAGACCCAGTACTTC	CASSPLSPRDWGLETQYF
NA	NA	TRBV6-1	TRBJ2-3	TGTGCCAGCAGTGAAGGACTAGATAGTACGCAGTATTTT	CASSEGLDSTQYF
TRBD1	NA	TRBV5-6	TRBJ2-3	TGTGCCAGCAGCACGGACAGGGGAACGGATACGCAGTATTTT	CASSTDRGTDTQYF
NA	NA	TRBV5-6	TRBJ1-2	TGTGCCAGCAGCTTCGGGATGAGAGATGGCTACACCTTC	CASSFGMRDGYTF
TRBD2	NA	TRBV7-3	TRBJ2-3	TGTGCCAGCAGCTTAACCGGAATTAGCGGGGGGAGCACAGATACGCAGTATTTT	CASSLTGISGGSTDTQYF
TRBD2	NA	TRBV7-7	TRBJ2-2	TGTGCCAGCAGCTCCCTTAGGAGCGGGAGTGACGCCGGGGAGCTGTTTTTT	CASSSLRSGSDAGELFF
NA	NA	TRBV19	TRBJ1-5	TGTGCCAGTAGACCGGGCCCAGGACGCAATCAGCCCCAGCATTTT	CASRPGPGRNQPQHF
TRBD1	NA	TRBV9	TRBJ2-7	TGTGCCAGCAGCCGTTCTGGGACAGGGTTCCCCTACGAGCAGTACTTC	CASSRSGTGFPYEQYF
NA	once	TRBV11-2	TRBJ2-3	TGTGCCAGCAGCGACCCGCGAGGACGTCCCACAGATACGCAGTATTTT	CASSDPRGRPTDTQYF
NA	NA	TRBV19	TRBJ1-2	TGTGCCTCGGCGGCGGGGTGGAGTGGCTACACCTTC	CASAAGWSGYTF
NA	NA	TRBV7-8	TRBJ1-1	TGTGCCAGCAGACCCGGACGGGGCCTCATGAACACTGAAGCTTTCTTT	CASRPGRGLMNTEAFF
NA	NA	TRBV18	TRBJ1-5	TGTGCCAGCTCACCGACAGGTGACAGGCCGAATCAGCCCCAGCATTTT	CASSPTGDRPNQPQHF
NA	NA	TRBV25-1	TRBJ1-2	TGTGCCACCAGGGTCACGGGGGACTATGGCTACACCTTC	CATRVTGDYGYTF
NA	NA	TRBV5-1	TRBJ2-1	TGCGCCAGCAGCTTTCCCGGAGGAAACAATGAGCAGTTCTTC	CASSFPGGNNEQFF
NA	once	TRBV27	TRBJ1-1	TGTGCCAGCAGCCCAAAAAAACTGCAGCAACACACTGAAGCTTTCTTT	CASSPKKLQQHTEAFF
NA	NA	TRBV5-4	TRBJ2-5	TGTGCCAGCAGCGGGGGACCTGAAGAGACCCAGTACTTC	CASSGGPEETQYF
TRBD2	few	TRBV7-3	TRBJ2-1	TGTGCCAGCAGCTCTAGCGGGAGAGTAAGTGAGCAGTTCTTC	CASSSSGRVSEQFF
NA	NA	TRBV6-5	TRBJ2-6	TGTGCCAGCAGTTATGGGTGGAGCTCTGGGGCCAACGTCCTGACTTTC	CASSYGWSSGANVLTF
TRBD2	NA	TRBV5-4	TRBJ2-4	TGTGCCAGCAGCACAGCGGGAGGAGACAAAAACATTCAGTACTTC	CASSTAGGDKNIQYF
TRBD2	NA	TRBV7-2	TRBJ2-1	TGTGCCAGCAGCCTAAGTAGGGGGGCACTAGCGGGCAGGAATGAGCAGTTCTTC	CASSLSRGALAGRNEQFF
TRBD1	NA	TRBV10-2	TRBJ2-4	TGCGCCAGCAGATACGGGACAGGGGATTATAGTTTGGCCAAAAACATTCAGTACTTC	CASRYGTGDYSLAKNIQYF
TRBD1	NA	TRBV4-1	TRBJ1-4	TGCGCCAGCAGCCAAGATCGGGTGAGGGGGCAAGAAAAACTGTTTTTT	CASSQDRVRGQEKLFF
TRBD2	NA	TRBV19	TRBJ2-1	TGTGCCAGTAGTATGGGCGGGAGTACTTCCTACAATGAGCAGTTCTTC	CASSMGGSTSYNEQFF
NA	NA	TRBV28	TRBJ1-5	TGTGCCAGCACTATTAGCAATCAGCCCCAGCATTTT	CASTISNQPQHF
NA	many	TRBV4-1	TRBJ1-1	TGCGCCAGCAGCCAAGAGGGGGCGATGAACACTGAAGCTTTCTTT	CASSQEGAMNTEAFF
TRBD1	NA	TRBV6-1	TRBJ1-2	TGTGCCAGCAGTGGAGGGACAGGAGAATATGGCTACACCTTC	CASSGGTGEYGYTF